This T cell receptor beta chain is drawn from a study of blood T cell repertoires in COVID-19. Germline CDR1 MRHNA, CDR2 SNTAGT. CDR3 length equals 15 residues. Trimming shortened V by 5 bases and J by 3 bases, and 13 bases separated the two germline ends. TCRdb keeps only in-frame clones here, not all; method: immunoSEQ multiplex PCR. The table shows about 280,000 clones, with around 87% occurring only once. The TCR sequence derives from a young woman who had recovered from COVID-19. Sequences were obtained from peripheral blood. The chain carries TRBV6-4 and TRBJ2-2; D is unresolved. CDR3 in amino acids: CASSPRGSDTGELFF. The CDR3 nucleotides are TGTGCCAGCAGTCCCAGAGGCAGCGACACCGGGGAGCTGTTTTTT.